These T cell receptor beta chains were read from a single sample in a study of control samples from healthy donors and cancer patients. Assay used: immunoSEQ multiplex PCR; TCRdb lists only in-frame clones, some missing. The table shows over 80,000 clones, with around four fifths occurring only once. Sequenced: blood. The receptors stem from a man aged 30 to 45 in good health. Both conserved end residues are part of each CDR3. D genes are given only for firm matches. Clone size appears in some rows only: once, few, many, or a class for an expanded clone.

j_call: TRBJ2-6
d_call: -
v_call: TRBV7-3
clone_size: -
cdr3_aa: CASSLRGGAGANVLTF
cdr3_nt: TGTGCCAGCAGCTTACGGGGTGGGGCTGGGGCCAACGTCCTGACTTTC

j_call: TRBJ2-6
d_call: TRBD1
v_call: TRBV29-1
clone_size: -
cdr3_aa: CSASARDRRSGANVLTF
cdr3_nt: TGCAGCGCCTCCGCCAGGGACAGGCGCTCTGGGGCCAACGTCCTGACTTTC

j_call: TRBJ2-3
d_call: -
v_call: TRBV6-1
clone_size: -
cdr3_aa: CASSEILAGDTQYF
cdr3_nt: TGTGCCAGCAGTGAGATCCTAGCCGGAGATACGCAGTATTTT

j_call: TRBJ1-2
d_call: TRBD1
v_call: TRBV6-5
clone_size: -
cdr3_aa: CAILSRDRDNYGYTF
cdr3_nt: TGTGCCATCCTGTCCCGGGACAGGGATAACTATGGCTACACCTTC

j_call: TRBJ2-3
d_call: -
v_call: TRBV28
clone_size: once
cdr3_aa: CASSLFADTQYF
cdr3_nt: TGTGCCAGCAGTTTATTTGCAGATACGCAGTATTTT

j_call: TRBJ2-1
d_call: -
v_call: TRBV4-1
clone_size: once
cdr3_aa: CASSETLSPPDEQFF
cdr3_nt: TGCGCCAGCAGCGAAACACTTTCACCTCCGGATGAGCAGTTCTTC

j_call: TRBJ2-1
d_call: -
v_call: TRBV27
clone_size: -
cdr3_aa: CASRQQRLSGSSYNEQFF
cdr3_nt: TGTGCCAGCAGGCAACAAAGGCTAAGTGGTAGCTCCTACAATGAGCAGTTCTTC

j_call: TRBJ2-2
d_call: TRBD2
v_call: TRBV18
clone_size: once
cdr3_aa: CASSRNAGGFTGELFF
cdr3_nt: TGTGCCAGCTCAAGGAACGCGGGGGGATTCACCGGGGAGCTGTTTTTT

j_call: TRBJ2-3
d_call: TRBD2
v_call: TRBV5-4
clone_size: -
cdr3_aa: CASSPRWGTSGGPTDTQYF
cdr3_nt: TGTGCCAGCAGCCCCCGGTGGGGGACTAGCGGGGGGCCCACAGATACGCAGTATTTT

j_call: TRBJ1-5
d_call: TRBD1
v_call: TRBV18
clone_size: -
cdr3_aa: CASSRNSGQGGGQPQHF
cdr3_nt: TGTGCCAGCTCTCGTAATTCGGGACAGGGGGGAGGACAGCCCCAGCATTTT

j_call: TRBJ2-7
d_call: -
v_call: TRBV11-2
clone_size: few
cdr3_aa: CASSLGAGYNEQYF
cdr3_nt: TGTGCCAGCAGCTTAGGGGCAGGGTATAACGAGCAGTACTTC

j_call: TRBJ1-2
d_call: TRBD1
v_call: TRBV10-3
clone_size: -
cdr3_aa: CAISDEGAYGYTF
cdr3_nt: TGTGCCATCAGTGATGAGGGGGCCTATGGCTACACCTTC

j_call: TRBJ1-6
d_call: -
v_call: TRBV30
clone_size: -
cdr3_aa: CAWSEREGWNSPLHF
cdr3_nt: TGTGCCTGGAGTGAGAGGGAGGGGTGGAATTCACCCCTCCACTTT

j_call: TRBJ1-5
d_call: -
v_call: TRBV6-5
clone_size: few
cdr3_aa: CASVNLANQPQHF
cdr3_nt: TGTGCCAGCGTTAATTTGGCGAATCAGCCCCAGCATTTT

j_call: TRBJ1-1
d_call: -
v_call: TRBV30
clone_size: -
cdr3_aa: CAWSVGRWNTEAFF
cdr3_nt: TGTGCCTGGAGTGTGGGGAGGTGGAACACTGAAGCTTTCTTT

j_call: TRBJ1-1
d_call: -
v_call: TRBV30
clone_size: -
cdr3_aa: CAWMSGYTEAFF
cdr3_nt: TGTGCCTGGATGTCGGGGTACACTGAAGCTTTCTTT

j_call: TRBJ2-1
d_call: -
v_call: TRBV7-3
clone_size: -
cdr3_aa: CASSLIASAYNEQFF
cdr3_nt: TGTGCCAGCAGCTTAATCGCCTCGGCCTACAATGAGCAGTTCTTC

j_call: TRBJ2-1
d_call: -
v_call: TRBV7-3
clone_size: -
cdr3_aa: CASSSGPPGYNEQFF
cdr3_nt: TGTGCCAGCAGCTCGGGACCCCCGGGGTACAATGAGCAGTTCTTC

j_call: TRBJ1-2
d_call: TRBD1
v_call: TRBV25-1
clone_size: -
cdr3_aa: CASSEIQGPNYGYTF
cdr3_nt: TGTGCCAGCAGTGAGATACAGGGGCCTAACTATGGCTACACCTTC

j_call: TRBJ1-2
d_call: TRBD1
v_call: TRBV19
clone_size: -
cdr3_aa: CASRDRGSYTF
cdr3_nt: TGTGCCAGCCGGGACAGAGGGAGCTACACCTTC

j_call: TRBJ1-3
d_call: -
v_call: TRBV2
clone_size: -
cdr3_aa: CASSVDFSSGNTIYF
cdr3_nt: TGTGCCAGCAGTGTCGATTTTAGCTCTGGAAACACCATATATTTT

j_call: TRBJ1-2
d_call: -
v_call: TRBV27
clone_size: -
cdr3_aa: CASSITGTNGYTF
cdr3_nt: TGTGCCAGCAGTATAACCGGGACAAATGGCTACACCTTC

j_call: TRBJ1-4
d_call: -
v_call: TRBV12-5
clone_size: -
cdr3_aa: CASGSPPTNEKLFF
cdr3_nt: TGTGCTAGTGGTTCCCCCCCAACTAATGAAAAACTGTTTTTT

j_call: TRBJ1-2
d_call: -
v_call: TRBV19
clone_size: -
cdr3_aa: CASSMYSDSTGGYTF
cdr3_nt: TGTGCCAGTAGTATGTACTCCGACAGTACCGGTGGCTACACCTTC

j_call: TRBJ1-6
d_call: TRBD1
v_call: TRBV18
clone_size: -
cdr3_aa: CASSQDRVGSPLHF
cdr3_nt: TGTGCCAGCTCCCAAGACAGGGTTGGGTCACCCCTCCACTTT

j_call: TRBJ2-5
d_call: -
v_call: TRBV5-1
clone_size: few
cdr3_aa: CASSSGLAGQYF
cdr3_nt: TGCGCCAGCAGCTCTGGGCTAGCCGGCCAGTACTTC

j_call: TRBJ1-6
d_call: TRBD1
v_call: TRBV19
clone_size: once
cdr3_aa: CASKVDGQGSSYNSPLHF
cdr3_nt: TGTGCCAGTAAGGTCGACGGACAGGGGAGCTCCTATAATTCACCCCTCCACTTT

j_call: TRBJ1-1
d_call: -
v_call: TRBV18
clone_size: -
cdr3_aa: CASSPPVEIDTFF
cdr3_nt: TGTGCCAGCTCACCACCGGTGGAGATTGATACTTTCTTT

j_call: TRBJ2-1
d_call: TRBD2
v_call: TRBV5-1
clone_size: -
cdr3_aa: CASSFAGGYNEQFF
cdr3_nt: TGCGCCAGCAGCTTTGCGGGGGGGTACAATGAGCAGTTCTTC

j_call: TRBJ2-5
d_call: TRBD2
v_call: TRBV5-1
clone_size: -
cdr3_aa: CASSLGLAGGPFSETQYF
cdr3_nt: TGCGCCAGCAGCTTGGGACTAGCGGGGGGGCCGTTTTCCGAGACCCAGTACTTC

j_call: TRBJ2-1
d_call: -
v_call: TRBV10-3
clone_size: once
cdr3_aa: CAISANFNEQFF
cdr3_nt: TGTGCCATCAGTGCGAACTTCAATGAGCAGTTCTTC

j_call: TRBJ1-1
d_call: TRBD1
v_call: TRBV13
clone_size: -
cdr3_aa: CASSSGTGGTEAFF
cdr3_nt: TGTGCCAGCAGCTCCGGGACAGGGGGAACTGAAGCTTTCTTT

j_call: TRBJ1-5
d_call: -
v_call: TRBV19
clone_size: -
cdr3_aa: CASRPGTLHQPQHF
cdr3_nt: TGTGCCAGTAGACCCGGGACCCTTCATCAGCCCCAGCATTTT

j_call: TRBJ2-6
d_call: -
v_call: TRBV7-8
clone_size: -
cdr3_aa: CAGGDSGANVLTF
cdr3_nt: TGTGCCGGCGGTGACTCTGGGGCCAACGTCCTGACTTTC

j_call: TRBJ1-5
d_call: -
v_call: TRBV10-1
clone_size: -
cdr3_aa: CASSESGQPQHF
cdr3_nt: TGCGCCAGCAGTGAGTCGGGTCAGCCCCAGCATTTT

j_call: TRBJ2-2
d_call: -
v_call: TRBV5-5
clone_size: once
cdr3_aa: CASSSRLLGELFF
cdr3_nt: TGTGCCAGCAGCTCCCGACTCTTAGGGGAGCTGTTTTTT

j_call: TRBJ2-3
d_call: -
v_call: TRBV7-3
clone_size: -
cdr3_aa: CASSDRSSDTQYF
cdr3_nt: TGTGCCAGCAGCGATAGGTCGTCAGATACGCAGTATTTT

j_call: TRBJ2-7
d_call: TRBD2
v_call: TRBV11-2
clone_size: -
cdr3_aa: CASSLYLAGAEQYF
cdr3_nt: TGTGCCAGCAGCCTATATTTAGCGGGGGCCGAGCAGTACTTC

j_call: TRBJ2-5
d_call: -
v_call: TRBV19
clone_size: -
cdr3_aa: CASSFTGQETQYF
cdr3_nt: TGTGCCAGTAGTTTTACAGGGCAAGAGACCCAGTACTTC

j_call: TRBJ2-5
d_call: -
v_call: TRBV7-3
clone_size: -
cdr3_aa: CASSLSPGQQETQYF
cdr3_nt: TGTGCCAGCAGCTTAAGCCCAGGACAGCAAGAGACCCAGTACTTC

j_call: TRBJ1-2
d_call: -
v_call: TRBV11-2
clone_size: -
cdr3_aa: CASSLGGGTNYGYTF
cdr3_nt: TGTGCCAGCAGCTTAGGGGGGGGCACTAACTATGGCTACACCTTC

j_call: TRBJ1-1
d_call: -
v_call: TRBV2
clone_size: -
cdr3_aa: CASSAGPMAFF
cdr3_nt: TGTGCCAGCAGTGCCGGCCCCATGGCTTTCTTT

j_call: TRBJ2-7
d_call: -
v_call: TRBV30
clone_size: -
cdr3_aa: CAWSVNGAGTEQYF
cdr3_nt: TGTGCCTGGAGTGTAAACGGGGCAGGTACCGAGCAGTACTTC

j_call: TRBJ2-7
d_call: -
v_call: TRBV12-3/TRBV12-4
clone_size: -
cdr3_aa: CASNRRPGYEQYF
cdr3_nt: TGTGCCAGCAACCGACGCCCAGGGTACGAGCAGTACTTC

j_call: TRBJ2-1
d_call: -
v_call: TRBV7-6
clone_size: -
cdr3_aa: CASSSSTGGLSEQFF
cdr3_nt: TGTGCCAGCAGCTCGTCGACTGGGGGGTTGAGTGAGCAGTTCTTC

j_call: TRBJ2-1
d_call: -
v_call: TRBV12-2
clone_size: -
cdr3_aa: CASRLEPTGRSSYNEQFF
cdr3_nt: TGTGCAAGTCGCTTAGAGCCGACAGGGCGAAGCTCCTACAATGAGCAGTTCTTC

j_call: TRBJ2-1
d_call: TRBD1
v_call: TRBV6-4
clone_size: -
cdr3_aa: CASSDTPGQGAGEQFF
cdr3_nt: TGTGCCAGCAGTGATACGCCGGGACAGGGGGCGGGTGAGCAGTTCTTC

j_call: TRBJ2-3
d_call: -
v_call: TRBV7-9
clone_size: -
cdr3_aa: CASSSLSLLRARTDTQYF
cdr3_nt: TGTGCCAGCAGCTCCCTGTCATTATTGAGGGCCCGCACAGATACGCAGTATTTT

j_call: TRBJ1-3
d_call: -
v_call: TRBV28
clone_size: few
cdr3_aa: CASSFSYSGNTIYF
cdr3_nt: TGTGCCAGCAGTTTTTCCTACAGTGGAAACACCATATATTTT

j_call: TRBJ2-7
d_call: -
v_call: TRBV3-1/TRBV3-2
clone_size: -
cdr3_aa: CASSQVSGRQYF
cdr3_nt: TGTGCCAGCAGCCAAGTCTCAGGGCGGCAGTACTTC

j_call: TRBJ1-1
d_call: -
v_call: TRBV2
clone_size: -
cdr3_aa: CASTLSRDTEAFF
cdr3_nt: TGTGCCAGCACCTTATCTCGGGACACTGAAGCTTTCTTT

j_call: TRBJ1-4
d_call: TRBD1
v_call: TRBV7-3
clone_size: -
cdr3_aa: CASSPDRVGDEKLFF
cdr3_nt: TGTGCCAGCAGCCCGGACAGGGTTGGGGATGAAAAACTGTTTTTT

j_call: TRBJ2-5
d_call: -
v_call: TRBV2
clone_size: -
cdr3_aa: CASSKDRAQETQYF
cdr3_nt: TGTGCCAGCAGCAAGGATAGAGCGCAAGAGACCCAGTACTTC

j_call: TRBJ2-3
d_call: TRBD2
v_call: TRBV3-1/TRBV3-2
clone_size: once
cdr3_aa: CASSQVLAGADTDTQYF
cdr3_nt: TGTGCCAGCAGCCAAGTGCTAGCGGGGGCGGATACAGATACGCAGTATTTT

j_call: TRBJ1-2
d_call: TRBD1
v_call: TRBV12-3/TRBV12-4
clone_size: many
cdr3_aa: CASGTGGNYGYTF
cdr3_nt: TGTGCCAGCGGGACAGGGGGTAACTATGGCTACACCTTC

j_call: TRBJ1-4
d_call: -
v_call: TRBV10-3
clone_size: -
cdr3_aa: CASGKGSGEKLFF
cdr3_nt: TGTGCCAGCGGGAAGGGAAGTGGGGAAAAACTGTTTTTT